Below are 9 T cell receptor beta chains sequenced from a single sample in a study of cytomegalovirus exposure and HLA in healthy donors (dated by TCRdb to the late 2010s). Library method: the immunoSEQ multiplex PCR assay. The multiplex PCR relied on a mix of 60 forward primers for TCR Vbeta segments and 13 reverse primers for TCR Jbeta segments. TCRdb retrieved this table from immuneACCESS and kept in-frame rearrangements only. Not all clones are present; in checked studies, unresolved V genes account for under half, and no reason is known for the remainder. The sample table contains around 130,000 clones; only one count was recorded for 65% to 90% of them. The ten largest account for 2.1% of the sample. The sequenced material came from PBMCs. The receptors originated from a man aged 25 to 45 in good health and CMV-seronegative.

The chain uses TRBV23-1 and TRBJ2-7; no clear D. TRBV23-1 has ORF status, its function being uncertain. V lost 2 bases to trimming and J lost 7 bases, with 12 bases between them. The CDR3 is 13 residues long. CDR3 in amino acids: CASSQRGRVEQYF. CDR3 nucleotides: TGCGCCAGCAGTCAAAGAGGCCGGGTAGAGCAGTACTTC.

The genes are TRBV6-6 and TRBJ2-7, with D uncertain. Trimming took off 6 bases at V and 4 bases at J, with 16 bases between the two ends. The CDR3 spans 14 residues. Looked up from germline, CDR1 is MNHNY and CDR2 is SVGAGI (reference sequence). Written as DNA, the CDR3 is TGTGCCAGCAGCAACGAGACGGCGGCATACGAGCAGTACTTC. Encoded protein: CASSNETAAYEQYF.

Regarding this clone: The junction shows a germline mismatch at one end, possibly a read error. The V gene is TRBV5-6, the J gene TRBJ2-6, with D possibly being TRBD2 (6 bases). Germline V gene sequence: CDR1 SGHDT, CDR2 YYEEEE. This CDR3 spans 15 amino acids. CDR3 sequence (DNA): TGTGCCAGCAGCCCGGGGGAGCGTGGGGCCAACGGCCTGACTTTC. It translates to CASSPGERGANGLTF.

This chain uses TRBV6-4 with TRBJ2-1, with 10 bases fitting TRBD2. The V gene's germline CDR1 is MRHNA and CDR2 SNTAGT. Unmatched junction bases numbered 2, after V lost 6 bases and J lost 0 bases. This CDR3 has 15 residues. The CDR3 here is CASSVAGGSYNEQFF. CDR3 bases: TGTGCCAGCAGCGTAGCGGGGGGCTCCTACAATGAGCAGTTCTTC.

This sequence joins TRBV14 and TRBJ1-6, with D hard to call. V was cut by 4 bases and J by 15 bases, with 16 bases left in between. Germline values: CDR1 SGHDN, CDR2 FVKESK. This CDR3 is 13 amino acids long. The CDR3 region has the DNA TGTGCCAGCAGCCCAAAAGCCCGAGTTGGCCTCCACTTT. Translating it yields CASSPKARVGLHF.

This clone appeared a single time. The rearrangement joins TRBV28 to TRBJ1-4, with D maybe TRBD1 (5 bases). This CDR3 contains 14 residues. Looked up from germline, CDR1 is MDHEN and CDR2 is SYDVKM. V lost 6 bases to trimming and J lost 1 base, with 9 bases between them. The CDR3 loop reads CASRPGLTNEKLFF. DNA of the CDR3: TGTGCCAGCAGGCCAGGGCTAACTAATGAAAAACTGTTTTTT.

V is TRBV10-3 and J is TRBJ2-7; 11 nucleotides align to TRBD2. After removal of 3 bases from V and 1 base from J, the junction contained 2 bases not matched to a gene. There are 15 residues in the CDR3. The V gene's germline CDR1 is ENHRY and CDR2 SYGVKD. The CDR3 spells CAISDRLAGSYEQYF. The CDR3 coding sequence is TGTGCCATCAGTGATCGACTAGCGGGGTCCTACGAGCAGTACTTC.

This clone came up once. The rearrangement uses TRBV7-8 and TRBJ2-5, with 9 bases lining up with TRBD1. The germline gives CDR1 SGHVS, CDR2 FQNEAQ. The CDR3 sequence is 17 residues long. The V and J ends lost 4 bases and 1 base, in that order; junction bases with no gene match: 10. The CDR3 region is CASSSLRTGVSQETQYF. In nucleotides, the CDR3 is TGTGCCAGCAGCTCTCTTCGGACAGGGGTCAGCCAAGAGACCCAGTACTTC.

The chain links TRBV2 to TRBJ2-5; 7 bases line up with TRBD2. J gave up 1 base and V 6 bases, and 11 bases lay outside the gene matches. This CDR3 is built from 16 residues. Germline loops: CDR1 SNHLY, CDR2 FYNNEI. CDR3 amino acids: CASRKSGVSFQETQYF. In DNA, the CDR3 is TGTGCCAGCAGAAAGAGCGGGGTTTCCTTCCAAGAGACCCAGTACTTC.